A single sample gave rise to the 26 T cell receptor beta chains below, sequenced in a study of blood T cells in healthy people across ages. Then a second PCR, running roughly 7 to 11 cycles, was carried out with a sample-barcoded 5' primer and a J-beta primer mix. TCRdb reprocessed the 5' RACE reads via MiXCR and lists one record per CDR3 protein. The data contain 600,000 to 1,000,000 distinct CDR3 sequences, roughly 25% of them seen just once; the ten biggest clones take up more than 3%. These data were likewise used in another study, on T cells of mothers and their children.

Sequenced: blood. These TCRs come from a boy younger than 18 in good health.

This clonotype came up once. This chain joins TRBV7-8 and TRBJ2-5; 8 bases are shared with TRBD2. The J call is uncertain, as TRBJ2-7 better fits the DNA end. CDR3 length: 15 amino acids. Germline values: CDR1 SGHVS, CDR2 FQNEAQ. The DNA for the CDR3 is TGTGCCAGCAGCTCCCCGGGACTAGATAACTACGAGCAGTACTTC. Residues: CASSSPGLDNYEQYF.

The chain uses TRBV6-2 or TRBV6-3 and TRBJ1-1; D might be TRBD1 (5 bases). Germline CDR1 is MNHEY and CDR2 is SVGEGT. The CDR3 is 16 amino acids. Trimming removed 6 bases at V and 2 bases at J, with 19 bases between. CDR3 residues: CASRSRSRQQNTEAFF. The CDR3 bases are TGTGCCAGCAGATCGAGGTCGAGACAGCAAAACACTGAAGCTTTCTTT.

The sample holds a few counts of this clonotype. This chain links TRBV20-1 with TRBJ2-1; 9 bases map to TRBD2. The CDR3 totals 15 residues. V lost 3 bases to trimming and J lost 4 bases; unmatched junction nucleotides: 7. Germline V CDR1 and CDR2: DFQATT, SNEGSKA (reference sequence). The CDR3 reads CSASPLAGNYNEQFF. CDR3 in DNA: TGCAGTGCTAGCCCCCTAGCGGGAAATTACAATGAGCAGTTCTTC.

The V call is TRBV28, the J call TRBJ1-1; D gene uncertain. This CDR3 contains 15 residues. CDR1 is MDHEN, CDR2 SYDVKM, per germline. Trimming left V 4 bases short and J 1 base short, with 13 bases between. The CDR3 DNA sequence: TGTGCCAGCAGTTCCAACTCTGACCCGAACACTGAAGCTTTCTTT. Translation: CASSSNSDPNTEAFF.

The chain couples TRBV6-1 to TRBJ2-1, with D hard to call. TRBJ2-7 matches the DNA end more closely, so the J call is doubtful. This CDR3 comprises 12 residues. CDR1 and CDR2 (germline): MNHNS, SASEGT. The CDR3 region is CASNLGSYEQYF. The CDR3 region has the DNA TGTGCCAGCAACCTGGGGTCCTACGAGCAGTACTTC.

This clonotype has just a few counts. The chain combines TRBV20-1 with TRBJ2-2; 7 bases match TRBD1. This CDR3 is built from 14 residues. Germline CDR1 reads DFQATT; CDR2 reads SNEGSKA (reference sequence). After removal of 4 bases from V and 0 bases from J, the junction contained 2 bases not matched to a gene. CDR3: CSATDRPNTGELFF. CDR3 sequence (DNA): TGCAGTGCTACGGACAGGCCGAACACCGGGGAGCTGTTTTTT.

This chain uses TRBV3-1 with TRBJ2-5; 8 bases fit TRBD2. The assigned J gene may be wrong: the sequence end matches TRBJ2-7 better. Germline V gene data show CDR1 as LGHDT and CDR2 as YNNKEL (reference sequence). The CDR3 runs 20 residues. The CDR3 coding sequence is TGTGCCAGCAGCCCTCCGGGAGGGGAGGATAGCGGCGGGATGTTCTACGAGCAGTACTTC. As protein: CASSPPGGEDSGGMFYEQYF.

This chain's CDR3 is CSASAGGLLLSTDTQYF. The CDR3 region has the DNA TGCAGTGCTAGTGCAGGGGGACTCCTCCTTAGCACAGATACGCAGTATTTT. This chain links TRBV20-1 with TRBJ2-3; D may be TRBD1 (7 bases). V was clipped by 3 bases and J by 0 bases, with 19 bases between them. Germline V gene lookup returns CDR1 DFQATT and CDR2 SNEGSKA (reference sequence). CDR3 length: 17 residues.

This clonotype came up once. One junction end does not reproduce the germline sequence, and a read error may be involved. This chain uses TRBV7-7 with TRBJ2-5; D might be TRBD2 (7 bases). The DNA end is a closer match to TRBJ2-1, so the J assignment may be wrong. The CDR3 spans 13 residues. Germline CDR1 reads SSHAT; CDR2 reads FNYEAQ (reference sequence). The CDR3 sequence: CASSAQAGAKQFF. The CDR3 region has the DNA TGTGCTAGCAGCGCACAGGCGGGGGCGAAGCAGTTCTTC.

The chain employs TRBV27 and TRBJ2-1; unclear D gene. The germline V gene encodes CDR1 MNHEY and CDR2 SMNVEV (reference sequence). This CDR3 comprises 13 residues. V lost 3 bases and J lost 4, with 7 bases in between. The CDR3 nucleotides are TGTGCCAGCAGTTTGTGGGTGTACAATGAGCAGTTCTTC. Protein sequence: CASSLWVYNEQFF.

This clonotype showed up just a few times. The V and J genes are TRBV2 and TRBJ1-2, with a weak D call TRBD1 (5 bases). The CDR3 has 13 amino acids. V was cut by 3 bases and J by 8 bases, with 13 bases left in between. Germline CDR1 is SNHLY and CDR2 is FYNNEI. The CDR3 loop is CASSDSPRGGYTF. For the CDR3, the DNA is TGTGCCAGCAGTGATTCGCCGCGGGGCGGCTACACCTTC.

This clonotype has only a few counts. This sequence joins TRBV5-6 and TRBJ2-5; D may be TRBD1 (5 bases). The J call is in doubt because the DNA end fits TRBJ2-7 better. Germline V gene sequence: CDR1 SGHDT, CDR2 YYEEEE. The CDR3 has 15 residues. The CDR3 reads CASSFFLRASYEQYF. The CDR3 DNA follows: TGTGCCAGCAGCTTCTTCCTCAGGGCCTCCTACGAGCAGTACTTC.

This clonotype occurred a few times. This chain links TRBV5-1 with TRBJ2-3, with D perhaps TRBD1 or TRBD2 (5 bases each). Germline V gene data show CDR1 as SGHRS and CDR2 as YFSETQ. This CDR3 is 16 amino acids long. V dropped 1 base and J dropped 1 base, with 13 bases sitting between them. The CDR3 is CASSLYRDQGTDTQYF. In nucleotides, the CDR3 is TGCGCCAGCAGCTTGTACCGGGACCAAGGCACAGATACGCAGTATTTT. The whole variable domain, filled in from reference TRBV5-1 and TRBJ2-3, reads KAGVTQTPRYLIKTRGQQVTLSCSPISGHRSVSWYQQTPGQGLQFLFEYFSETQRNKGNFPGRFSGRQFSNSRSEMNVSTLELGDSALYLCASSLYRDQGTDTQYFGPGTRLTVL.

This clonotype was counted only a few times. The chain uses TRBV4-3 and TRBJ1-3, with D unclear. V lost 1 base and J lost 2, with 12 bases in between. The CDR3 length is 16 residues. Germline V gene lookup returns CDR1 LGHNA and CDR2 YSLEER. The CDR3 region is CASSQVTGVTGNTIYF. CDR3 in DNA: TGCGCCAGCAGCCAAGTTACCGGGGTTACTGGAAACACCATATATTTT.

The rearrangement joins TRBV7-9 to TRBJ2-7; 10 positions match TRBD2. V shed 5 bases and J 5 bases; nucleotides not matched to a gene: 9. This CDR3 has 15 residues. Germline CDR1 SEHNR, CDR2 FQNEAQ (reference sequence). CDR3 nucleotides: TGTGCCAGCAGCCTCTTACCCGGGACTAGCGACGAGCAGTACTTC. Its translation is CASSLLPGTSDEQYF.

This clonotype has a handful of counts. The chain employs TRBV14 and TRBJ2-1, with D possibly matching TRBD1 (6 bases). The CDR3 runs to 15 residues. Trimming left V 2 bases short and J 5 bases short, with 13 bases between. Looked up from germline, CDR1 is SGHDN and CDR2 is FVKESK. In nucleotides, the CDR3 is TGTGCCAGCAGCCAAACAGGGATGGTACACAATGAGCAGTTCTTC. As protein: CASSQTGMVHNEQFF.

This clonotype was recorded many times. The genes are TRBV7-3 and TRBJ2-5; 11 bases line up with TRBD2. The CDR3 spans 15 residues. V shed 3 bases and J 4 bases; nucleotides not matched to a gene: 4. The germline gives CDR1 SGHTA, CDR2 FQGTGA. The CDR3: CASSFSGRAGETQYF. The CDR3 region has the DNA TGTGCCAGCAGCTTTAGCGGGAGGGCCGGAGAGACCCAGTACTTC.

This clonotype turned up a few times. The J gene is TRBJ2-5, the V gene TRBV11-2; no clear D. Germline CDR1 reads SGHAT; CDR2 reads FQNNGV. V lost 1 base, J lost 0 bases, and 9 bases lay in between. The CDR3 extends over 15 amino acids. The CDR3 nucleotides are TGTGCCAGCAGCTTAGGGCGGATTAACCAAGAGACCCAGTACTTC. It encodes CASSLGRINQETQYF.

This clonotype was seen a single time. This chain connects TRBV12-3 or TRBV12-4 to TRBJ1-5, with D possibly matching TRBD1 (6 bases). V lost 3 bases and J 7 bases, leaving 16 bases between the germline ends. The CDR3 consists of 15 residues. The CDR3: CASSFRAGARQPQHF. The CDR3, as DNA: TGTGCCAGCAGTTTCCGGGCAGGGGCTCGGCAGCCCCAGCATTTT.

This clonotype was detected a few times. The J gene is TRBJ2-5, the V gene TRBV4-1; possibly TRBD2 for D (6 bases). V was trimmed by 0 bases and J by 13 bases, leaving 12 bases between them. The length of the CDR3 is 12 residues. The germline CDR1 and CDR2 sequences are MGHRA and YSYEKL. The CDR3 region has the DNA TGCGCCAGCAGCCAAGATGGGAGGAGACCGTACTTC. It codes for CASSQDGRRPYF.

Remarks on this clonotype: Mismatch with germline at one junction end may stem from a read error. The V gene is TRBV28, the J gene TRBJ2-7, with D unclear. The CDR3 is 18 amino acids. Germline V gives CDR1 MDHEN, CDR2 SYDVKM. The chain's CDR3 is CAGSPYPTFRQDSYEQYF. DNA for the CDR3: TGTGCCGGCAGTCCATACCCAACCTTTCGGCAGGATTCCTACGAGCAGTACTTC.

This clonotype was detected only a few times. The chain carries TRBV29-1 and TRBJ2-5, with 10 bases lining up with TRBD2. The last part of the DNA fits TRBJ2-7 better; the J call may be wrong. This CDR3 is built from 13 residues. Per the germline V gene, CDR1 is SQVTM and CDR2 is ANQGSEA. The CDR3 nucleotides read TGCAGCGTTGATCTAGCGGGAGAGTACGAGCAGTACTTC. This translates into CSVDLAGEYEQYF.

In this sample, this clonotype turned up a few times. This rearrangement joins TRBV4-1 to TRBJ1-1; 10 bases are a match to TRBD1. Unmatched junction bases numbered 8, after V lost 0 bases and J lost 4 bases. CDR1 is MGHRA and CDR2 is YSYEKL in the germline V gene. The CDR3 extends over 17 amino acids. The CDR3 DNA follows: TGCGCCAGCAGCCAAGAATGGACAGGGGGAGCAGGCACTGAAGCTTTCTTT. This translates into CASSQEWTGGAGTEAFF.

The chain has TRBV12-3 or TRBV12-4 and TRBJ2-7; 8 bases fit TRBD1. The CDR3 length is 15 residues. V dropped 3 bases and J dropped 5; count of bases not matched to a gene: 9. The CDR3 is CASSFIGQGLHEQYF. In nucleotides, the CDR3 is TGTGCCAGCAGTTTTATTGGACAGGGACTTCACGAGCAGTACTTC.

The rearrangement joins TRBV7-2 to TRBJ2-7, with 12 bases lining up with TRBD2. CDR3 length: 15 amino acids. Germline V gene lookup returns CDR1 SGHTA and CDR2 FQGNSA. The V segment lost 4 bases and the J segment 6 bases; nucleotides outside the gene matches: 7. The CDR3 sequence is CASSSSSGGAGEQYF. The CDR3 DNA follows: TGTGCCAGCAGCTCGTCTAGCGGGGGGGCCGGCGAGCAGTACTTC.

This clonotype was seen ten or more times. This sequence joins TRBV6-5 and TRBJ2-2, with D perhaps being TRBD1 or TRBD2 (6 bases each). The germline gives CDR1 MNHEY, CDR2 SVGAGI. V lost 5 bases, J lost 5 bases, and 12 bases lay in between. This CDR3 region has 14 residues. CDR3 protein: CASSPGAGTGELFF. CDR3 sequence (DNA): TGTGCCAGCAGTCCAGGGGCGGGGACCGGGGAGCTGTTTTTT.